This T cell receptor beta chain was documented in a study of blood T cell repertoires in COVID-19. As originally analysed: Estimates of nucleated cell counts were drawn from the amplification of reference gene primers. Libraries were prepared by immunoSEQ multiplex PCR; TCRdb keeps only in-frame clonotypes and omits some of them. The DNA gave D and trimming, while V, J and clone size come from that table. Among 200,000 to 300,000 clones, about 83% were seen once, and the ten largest hold about 12%. The CDR3 is 14 residues long. From germline, CDR1 is SGHDN and CDR2 FVKESK. With 4 bases removed from V and 6 bases from J, the gap between germline ends came to 13 bases.

This rearrangement joins TRBV14 to TRBJ2-1, with D perhaps matching TRBD2 (5 bases). Sequencing used peripheral blood. This TCR was sampled from a man older than 75 with acute or convalescent COVID-19. The CDR3 here is CASSPPDWVNEQFF. Written as DNA, the CDR3 is TGTGCCAGCAGCCCTCCGGACTGGGTCAATGAGCAGTTCTTC. The full variable domain, rest sourced from reference TRBV14 and TRBJ2-1, is EAGVTQFPSHSVIEKGQTVTLRCDPISGHDNLYWYRRVMGKEIKFLLHFVKESKQDESGMPNNRFLAERTGGTYSTLKVQPAELEDSGVYFCASSPPDWVNEQFFGPGTRLTVL.